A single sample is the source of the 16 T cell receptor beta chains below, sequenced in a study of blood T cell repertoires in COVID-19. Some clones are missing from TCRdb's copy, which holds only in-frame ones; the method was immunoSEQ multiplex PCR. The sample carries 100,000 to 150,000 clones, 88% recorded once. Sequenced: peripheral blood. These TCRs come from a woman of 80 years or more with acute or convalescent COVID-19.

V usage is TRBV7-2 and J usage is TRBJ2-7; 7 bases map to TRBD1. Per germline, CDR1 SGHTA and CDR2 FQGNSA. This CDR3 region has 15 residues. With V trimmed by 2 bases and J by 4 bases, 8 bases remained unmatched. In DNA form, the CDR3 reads TGTGCCAGCAGCTTATTAGTTAGGGGGCTGTACGAGCAGTACTTC. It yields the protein CASSLLVRGLYEQYF.

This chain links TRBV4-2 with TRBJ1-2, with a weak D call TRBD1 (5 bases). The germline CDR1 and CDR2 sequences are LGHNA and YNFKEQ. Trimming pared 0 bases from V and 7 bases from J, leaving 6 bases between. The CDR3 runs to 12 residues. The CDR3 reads CASSQEGAGYTF. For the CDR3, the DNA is TGTGCCAGCAGCCAAGAAGGGGCTGGCTACACCTTC.

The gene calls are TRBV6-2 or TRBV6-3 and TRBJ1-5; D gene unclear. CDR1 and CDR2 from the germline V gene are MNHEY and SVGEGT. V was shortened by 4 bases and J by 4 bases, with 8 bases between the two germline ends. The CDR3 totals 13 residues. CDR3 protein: CASSFARNQPQHF. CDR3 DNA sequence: TGTGCCAGCAGTTTTGCCAGGAATCAGCCCCAGCATTTT.

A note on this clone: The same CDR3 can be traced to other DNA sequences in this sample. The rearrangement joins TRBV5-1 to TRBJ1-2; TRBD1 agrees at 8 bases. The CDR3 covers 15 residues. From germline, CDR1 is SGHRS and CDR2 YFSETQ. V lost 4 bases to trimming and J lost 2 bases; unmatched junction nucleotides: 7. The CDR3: CASSLGDRGNYGYTF. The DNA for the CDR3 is TGCGCCAGCAGCCTCGGAGACAGGGGCAACTATGGCTACACCTTC.

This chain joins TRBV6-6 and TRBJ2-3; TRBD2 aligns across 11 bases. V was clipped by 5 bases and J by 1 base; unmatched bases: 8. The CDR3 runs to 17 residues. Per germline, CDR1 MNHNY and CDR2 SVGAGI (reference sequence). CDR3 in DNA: TGTGCCAGCAGTGGATCAACTAGCGGGAGAGGCACAGATACGCAGTATTTT. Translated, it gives CASSGSTSGRGTDTQYF.

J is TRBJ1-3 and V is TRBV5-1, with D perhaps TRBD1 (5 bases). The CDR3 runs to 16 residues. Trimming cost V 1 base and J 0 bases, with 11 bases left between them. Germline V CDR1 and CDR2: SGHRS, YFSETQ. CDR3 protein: CASSLSTGVSGNTIYF. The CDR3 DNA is TGCGCCAGCAGCTTGTCCACAGGAGTCTCTGGAAACACCATATATTTT.

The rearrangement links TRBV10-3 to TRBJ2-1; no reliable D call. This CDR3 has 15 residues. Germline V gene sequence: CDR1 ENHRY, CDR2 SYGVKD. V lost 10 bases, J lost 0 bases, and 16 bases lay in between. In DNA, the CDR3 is TGTGCCAACGAACCGGGTGGTAGCTCCTACAATGAGCAGTTCTTC. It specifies CANEPGGSSYNEQFF.

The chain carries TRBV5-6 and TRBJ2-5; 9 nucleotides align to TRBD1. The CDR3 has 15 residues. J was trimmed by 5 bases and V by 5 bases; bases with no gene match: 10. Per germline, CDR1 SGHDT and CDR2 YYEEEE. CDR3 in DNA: TGTGCCAGCAGGGAAACAGGGGGCCCCCAGGAGACCCAGTACTTC. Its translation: CASRETGGPQETQYF.

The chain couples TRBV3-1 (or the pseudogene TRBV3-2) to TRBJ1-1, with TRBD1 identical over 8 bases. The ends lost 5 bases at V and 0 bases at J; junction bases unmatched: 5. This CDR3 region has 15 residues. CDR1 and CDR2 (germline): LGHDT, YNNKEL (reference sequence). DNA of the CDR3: TGTGCCAGCAGCTCGACAGGGGCTCTGAACACTGAAGCTTTCTTT. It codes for CASSSTGALNTEAFF.

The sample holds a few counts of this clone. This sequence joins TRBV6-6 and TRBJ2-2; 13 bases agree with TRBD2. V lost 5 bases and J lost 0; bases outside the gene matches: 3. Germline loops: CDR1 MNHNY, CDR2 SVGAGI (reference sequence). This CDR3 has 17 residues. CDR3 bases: TGTGCCAGCAGTCGGGGACTAGCGGGGACGAACACCGGGGAGCTGTTTTTT. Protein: CASSRGLAGTNTGELFF.

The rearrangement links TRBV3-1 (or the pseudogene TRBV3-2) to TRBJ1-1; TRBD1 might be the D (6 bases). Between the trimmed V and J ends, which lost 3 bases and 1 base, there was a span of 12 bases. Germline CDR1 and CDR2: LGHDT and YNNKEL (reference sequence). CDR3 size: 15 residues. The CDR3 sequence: CASSQALTGNTEAFF. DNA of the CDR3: TGTGCCAGCAGCCAGGCGTTGACAGGGAACACTGAAGCTTTCTTT.

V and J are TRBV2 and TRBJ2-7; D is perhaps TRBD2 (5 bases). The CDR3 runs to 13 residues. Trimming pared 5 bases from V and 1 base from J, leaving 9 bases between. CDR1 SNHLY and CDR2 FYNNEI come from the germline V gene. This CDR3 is CASSSDWSYEQYF. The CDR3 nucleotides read TGTGCCAGCAGTTCGGACTGGTCCTACGAGCAGTACTTC. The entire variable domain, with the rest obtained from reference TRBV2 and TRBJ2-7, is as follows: EPEVTQTPSHQVTQMGQEVILRCVPISNHLYFYWYRQILGQKVEFLVSFYNNEISEKSEIFDDQFSVERPDGSNFTLKIRSTKLEDSAMYFCASSSDWSYEQYFGPGTRLTVT.

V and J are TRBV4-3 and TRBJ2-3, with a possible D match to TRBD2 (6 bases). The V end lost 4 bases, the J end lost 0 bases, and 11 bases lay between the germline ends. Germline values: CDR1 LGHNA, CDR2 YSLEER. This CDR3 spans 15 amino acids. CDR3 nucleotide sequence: TGCGCCAGCAGCCGAGGAGGGGTTAGCACAGATACGCAGTATTTT. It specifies CASSRGGVSTDTQYF.

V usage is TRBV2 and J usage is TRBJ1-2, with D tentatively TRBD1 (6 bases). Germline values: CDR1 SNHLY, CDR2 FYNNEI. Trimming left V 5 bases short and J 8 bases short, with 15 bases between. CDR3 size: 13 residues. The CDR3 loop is CASSSGQSVGYTF. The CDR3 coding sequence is TGTGCCAGCAGTTCCGGACAGAGTGTAGGCTACACCTTC. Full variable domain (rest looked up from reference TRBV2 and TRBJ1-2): EPEVTQTPSHQVTQMGQEVILRCVPISNHLYFYWYRQILGQKVEFLVSFYNNEISEKSEIFDDQFSVERPDGSNFTLKIRSTKLEDSAMYFCASSSGQSVGYTFGSGTRLTVV.

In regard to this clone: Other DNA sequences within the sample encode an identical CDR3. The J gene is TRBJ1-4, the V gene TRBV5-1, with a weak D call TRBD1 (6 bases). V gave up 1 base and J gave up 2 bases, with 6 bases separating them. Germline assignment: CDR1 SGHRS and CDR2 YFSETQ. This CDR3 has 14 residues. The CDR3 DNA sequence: TGCGCCAGCAGCTTGCAGGGGACTAATGAAAAACTGTTTTTT. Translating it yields CASSLQGTNEKLFF. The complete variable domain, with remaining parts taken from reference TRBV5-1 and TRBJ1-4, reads KAGVTQTPRYLIKTRGQQVTLSCSPISGHRSVSWYQQTPGQGLQFLFEYFSETQRNKGNFPGRFSGRQFSNSRSEMNVSTLELGDSALYLCASSLQGTNEKLFFGSGTQLSVL.

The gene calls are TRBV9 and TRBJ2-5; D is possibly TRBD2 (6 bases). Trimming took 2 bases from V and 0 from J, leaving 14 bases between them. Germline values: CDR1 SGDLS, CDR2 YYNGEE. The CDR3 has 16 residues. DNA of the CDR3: TGTGCCAGCAGCGTCGGGCCTAGCGCGTACCAAGAGACCCAGTACTTC. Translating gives CASSVGPSAYQETQYF.